This T cell receptor beta chain was recorded in a study of blood T cell repertoires in COVID-19 (dated by TCRdb to the early 2020s). The study in broad terms: Samples covering the acute and convalescent phases of COVID-19 were provided by collaborators in the United States, Italy and Spain. The samples were drawn from two sources: the first 160 participants of the ongoing ImmuneRACE study, and 1,000 to 1,500 subjects contributed by 6 global collaborators. Deeply sampled blood TCRbeta repertoires from subjects exposed to, actively infected with, or recovered from COVID-19 were included in the dataset. The material from the prospective study consisted of cDNA or gDNA derived from T cells, B-cell-depleted T cells, or PBMCs. Where available, HLA class I and class II types were obtained from metadata supplied by the sample provider rather than from assay-based typing. Sample metadata almost always included a de-identified subject ID, COVID-19 status, age in years and sex. A freely available public database, intended as a resource for researchers studying the immune response to SARS-CoV-2, is where the repertoires were released.

The paper's findings and limits, for the study overall: Clinical and demographic metadata were provided uncurated, with the amount varying by source and participant.

Collaborating institutions collected whole blood in K2EDTA tubes following their own protocols. For TCRbeta analysis, collaborators shipped samples in one of three forms: frozen whole blood, isolated PBMCs, or DNA extracted from either of those sample types. The CDR3 goes from the cysteine to the phenylalanine over 15 residues. Solely the CDR3 DNA is kept, with 45 bases framed from the first base. From the germline V gene, CDR1 is KGHDR and CDR2 is SFDVKD. From V the trimming removes 2 bases and from J it removes 4 bases, while the gene matches leave 3 bases of the junction unaccounted for. Concerning this clone itself: Which antigen it targets is not known. Qualities for individual bases were not recorded, and no much larger clone is one base off.

TCRbeta CDR3 regions were amplified from genomic DNA by means of the immunoSEQ Assay, a bias-controlled multiplex PCR. The study's own analysis went as follows. The number of nucleated cells in each sample was estimated from the amplification of reference gene primers within the assay. Sequence reads were collapsed and filtered to measure the absolute abundance of every unique TCRbeta CDR3 rearrangement. For each sample, productive Simpson clonality was calculated by taking the square root of Simpson's diversity index across productive rearrangements. Drawn from immuneACCESS, this table holds only the in-frame rearrangements with V and J called that TCRdb kept. Clones are partly lost; checked studies trace under half to an unresolved V gene and leave the rest unexplained. V and J calls and clone size are copied from that table; D and trimming were computed from the DNA. Across this sample there are more than 150,000 clones, with about 90% seen only once. The top ten hold less than 25% of the sample.

This receptor was identified in a man aged 70 or older with active or convalescent COVID-19. Specimen: peripheral blood. The chain joins TRBV24-1 to TRBJ2-1, with TRBD1 identical over 8 junction bases. The DNA is as follows: TGTGCCACCAGTGATTCGGGACAGGTATACAATGAGCAGTTCTTC. Translation gives CATSDSGQVYNEQFF.